This record looks at one T cell receptor beta chain sequence and its context. Per the germline V gene, CDR1 is LNHDA and CDR2 is SQIVND (reference sequence). The CDR3 has 16 residues. Trimming cost V 5 bases and J 0 bases; bases outside gene matches: 5. The entry originates in a study of blood T cell repertoires in COVID-19. Study context: The cDNA or gDNA used as material had been derived from T cells, B-cell-depleted T cells, or PBMCs.

Per the original data handling: Scientists estimated how many nucleated cells there were by amplifying reference gene primers. Profiling relied on immunoSEQ multiplex PCR, and the TCRdb table lists in-frame clones only, not all of them. V, J and clone size are taken as reported in that table, and D and trimming were inferred from the DNA itself. There are roughly 39,000 clones in the sample; over 90% occur only once, and around 5% lies in the top ten. The TCR originated in a human donor in a cohort sampled during active COVID-19. The rearrangement joins TRBV19 to TRBJ2-1, with TRBD2 identical over 9 bases. Sequenced material: peripheral blood. CDR3 DNA: TGTGCCAGTAGTCTCCAAGCGGGGGGCTCCTACAATGAGCAGTTCTTC. Encoded protein: CASSLQAGGSYNEQFF. Full variable domain (rest looked up from reference TRBV19 and TRBJ2-1): DGGITQSPKYLFRKEGQNVTLSCEQNLNHDAMYWYRQDPGQGLRLIYYSQIVNDFQKGDIAEGYSVSREKKESFPLTVTSAQKNPTAFYLCASSLQAGGSYNEQFFGPGTRLTVL.